This TCR beta chain was obtained from a study of blood T cell repertoires in COVID-19. Study-wide background: The samples span acute and convalescent COVID-19 from the United States, Italy and Spain.

Generated by immunoSEQ multiplex PCR, the TCRdb table keeps only in-frame clones and is missing some. The data hold over 300,000 clones, with over 70% observed a single time. The CDR3 runs 12 residues. J was trimmed by 7 bases and V by 3 bases; bases with no gene match: 2. The chain combines TRBV12-3 or TRBV12-4 with TRBJ1-2; 7 bases are a match to TRBD1. This receptor was obtained from a woman aged 45-59 years with acute or convalescent COVID-19. Sequenced: peripheral blood. This chain's CDR3 is CASSFDRVGYTF. CDR3 nucleotides: TGTGCCAGCAGTTTCGACAGGGTTGGCTACACCTTC.